Reported below is one T cell receptor beta chain. V lost 6 bases, J lost 4 bases, and 7 bases stayed unmatched. The CDR3 is 14 residues long. The germline gives CDR1 SQVTM, CDR2 ANQGSEA. Amplified TCR beta CDR3 regions derived from RNA transcripts. The TCR CDR3 first-round RT-PCR relied on the HTBI primer set. A single record per CDR3 protein comes from TCRdb applying MiXCR to the multiplex PCR reads. The sample consists of 550,000 to 650,000 distinct CDR3 sequences, around 13% of them appearing once. This record belongs to a study of T cells in Graves' hyperthyroidism and ophthalmopathy. Using around 10 ml of fresh peripheral blood, PBMCs were prepared.

V is TRBV29-1 and J is TRBJ2-5; 11 nucleotides line up with TRBD1. Sequenced input: blood. The TCR comes from a woman aged 40-49 years with Graves' hyperthyroidism. The CDR3: CSVRDRGIGETQYF. In nucleotides, the CDR3 is TGCAGCGTCCGGGACAGGGGGATTGGAGAGACCCAGTACTTC.